The clone carrying this T cell receptor beta chain has just a few counts. Its antigen remains unidentified. This sample is part of a study of CD8 T cells in ankylosing spondylitis. General observations from the study: Disease-linked clones were found to be CD8+ and relatively rare in peripheral blood. Before this, some motif variants had been reported in reactive arthritis synovial fluid and blood. A TCR beta motif of several highly homologous variants appeared characteristic of ankylosing spondylitis blood.

Generation of TCR beta libraries employed quantitative 5'-RACE incorporating molecular barcodes. TCRdb reprocessed the 5' RACE reads via MiXCR and lists one record per CDR3 protein. Among roughly 130,000 distinct CDR3 sequences, approximately 9.7% were seen once, and the ten largest hold 3% to 4%. There are 16 residues in the CDR3. Germline trimming cut 0 bases from V and 11 bases from J; bases unmatched to any gene: 13. The germline V gene has CDR1 SGHKS and CDR2 YYEKEE (reference sequence). The receptor was derived from a male donor with ankylosing spondylitis or in good health (not recorded which). Source material: blood, either unsorted or a sorted T cell fraction (not recorded which). The chain couples TRBV5-5 to TRBJ2-3; 9 bases map to TRBD2. The CDR3 coding sequence is TGTGCCAGCAGCTTGGGGGGAAAGCGGGAGGTTCGCGAGCAGTATTTT. Its translation is CASSLGGKREVREQYF.